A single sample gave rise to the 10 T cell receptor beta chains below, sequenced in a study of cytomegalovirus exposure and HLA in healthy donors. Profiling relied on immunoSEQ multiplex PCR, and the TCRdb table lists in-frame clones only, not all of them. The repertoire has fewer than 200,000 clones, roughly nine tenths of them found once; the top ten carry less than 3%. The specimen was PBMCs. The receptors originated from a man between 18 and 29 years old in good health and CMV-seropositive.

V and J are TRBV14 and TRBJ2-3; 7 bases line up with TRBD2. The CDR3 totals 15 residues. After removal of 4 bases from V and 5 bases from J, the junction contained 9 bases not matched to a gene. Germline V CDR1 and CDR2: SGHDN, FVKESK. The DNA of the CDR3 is TGTGCCAGCAGCCCTTTCGGGAGCGGGGTAGATACGCAGTATTTT. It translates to CASSPFGSGVDTQYF.

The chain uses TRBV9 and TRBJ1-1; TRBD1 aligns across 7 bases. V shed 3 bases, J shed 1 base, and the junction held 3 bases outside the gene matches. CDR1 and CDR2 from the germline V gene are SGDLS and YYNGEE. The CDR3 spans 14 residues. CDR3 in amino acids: CASSEGASNTEAFF. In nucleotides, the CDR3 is TGTGCCAGCAGCGAGGGGGCATCGAACACTGAAGCTTTCTTT.

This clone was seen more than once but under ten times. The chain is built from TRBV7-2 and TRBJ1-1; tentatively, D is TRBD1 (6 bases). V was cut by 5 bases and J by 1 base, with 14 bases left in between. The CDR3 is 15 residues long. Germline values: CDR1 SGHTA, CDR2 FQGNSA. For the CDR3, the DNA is TGTGCCAGCAGCCGCAGCGGACAGAAGAACACTGAAGCTTTCTTT. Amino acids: CASSRSGQKNTEAFF.

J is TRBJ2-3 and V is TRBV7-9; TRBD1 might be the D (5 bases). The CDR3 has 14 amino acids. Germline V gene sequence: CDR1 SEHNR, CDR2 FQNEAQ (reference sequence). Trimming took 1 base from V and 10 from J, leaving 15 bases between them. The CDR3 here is CASSLGAGKVAQYF. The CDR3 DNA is TGTGCCAGCAGCTTAGGGGCAGGGAAGGTTGCGCAGTATTTT. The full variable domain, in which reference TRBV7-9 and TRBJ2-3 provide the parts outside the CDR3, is DTGVSQNPRHKITKRGQNVTFRCDPISEHNRLYWYRQTLGQGPEFLTYFQNEAQLEKSRLLSDRFSAERPKGSFSTLEIQRTEQGDSAMYLCASSLGAGKVAQYFGPGTRLTVL.

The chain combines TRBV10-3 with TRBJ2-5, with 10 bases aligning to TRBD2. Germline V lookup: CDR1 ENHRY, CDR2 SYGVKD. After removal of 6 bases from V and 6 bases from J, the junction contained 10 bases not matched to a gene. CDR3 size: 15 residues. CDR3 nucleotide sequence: TGTGCCATCAGGCCTAGCGGGAGTTTCATTAAGACCCAGTACTTC. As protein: CAIRPSGSFIKTQYF.

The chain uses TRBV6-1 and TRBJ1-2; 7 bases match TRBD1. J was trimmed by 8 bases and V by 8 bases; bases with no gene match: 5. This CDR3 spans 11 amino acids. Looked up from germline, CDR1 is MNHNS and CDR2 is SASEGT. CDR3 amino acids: CASRDRVGYTF. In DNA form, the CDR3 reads TGTGCCAGCCGAGACAGGGTCGGCTACACCTTC.

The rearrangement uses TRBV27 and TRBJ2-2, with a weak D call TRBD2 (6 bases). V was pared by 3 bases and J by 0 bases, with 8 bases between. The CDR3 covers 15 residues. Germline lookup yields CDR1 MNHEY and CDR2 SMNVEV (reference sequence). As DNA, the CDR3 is TGTGCCAGCAGTTTCTCGGGGGCGAACACCGGGGAGCTGTTTTTT. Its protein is CASSFSGANTGELFF.

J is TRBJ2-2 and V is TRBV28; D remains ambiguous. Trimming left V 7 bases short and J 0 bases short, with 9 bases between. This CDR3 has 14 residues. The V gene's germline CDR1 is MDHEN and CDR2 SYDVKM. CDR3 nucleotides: TGTGCCAGCACTTCGGTGGCGAACACCGGGGAGCTGTTTTTT. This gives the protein CASTSVANTGELFF.

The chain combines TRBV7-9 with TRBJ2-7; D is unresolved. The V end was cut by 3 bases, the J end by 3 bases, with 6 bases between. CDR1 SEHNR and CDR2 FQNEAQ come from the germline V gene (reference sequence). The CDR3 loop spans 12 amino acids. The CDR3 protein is CASSFSGYEQYF. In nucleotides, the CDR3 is TGTGCCAGCAGCTTTTCAGGCTACGAGCAGTACTTC.

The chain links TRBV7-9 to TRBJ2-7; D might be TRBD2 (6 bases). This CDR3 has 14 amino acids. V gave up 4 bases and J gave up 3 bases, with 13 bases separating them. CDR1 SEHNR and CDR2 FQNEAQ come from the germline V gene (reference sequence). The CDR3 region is CASSSAGTLYEQYF. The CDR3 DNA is TGTGCCAGCAGCTCCGCCGGGACTCTCTACGAGCAGTACTTC.